Following are 21 T cell receptor beta chains from one sample sequenced in a study of blood T cell repertoires in COVID-19. Clones were read by immunoSEQ multiplex PCR, and TCRdb kept only the in-frame ones, dropping some. The sample has under 250,000 clones, around nine tenths seen once. The specimen sequenced was peripheral blood. Source of these receptors: a woman aged 60-70 years who had recovered from COVID-19.

This chain joins TRBV6-6 and TRBJ2-1; 7 positions agree with TRBD2. V lost 4 bases, J lost 1 base, and 7 bases stayed unmatched. CDR1 is MNHNY, CDR2 SVGAGI, per germline (reference sequence). The CDR3 has 16 amino acids. CDR3 sequence (DNA): TGTGCCAGCAGTTCCCCGGGAGGAGGGTCCTACAATGAGCAGTTCTTC. The encoded protein is CASSSPGGGSYNEQFF.

This chain links TRBV28 with TRBJ1-2, with D perhaps TRBD1 (5 bases). Per the germline V gene, CDR1 is MDHEN and CDR2 is SYDVKM. The V gene lost 5 bases and the J gene lost 5 bases, with 15 bases spanning the gap. This CDR3 comprises 14 residues. CDR3 protein: CASSAAGHSYGYTF. Here the CDR3 DNA reads TGTGCCAGCAGTGCAGCAGGACATAGTTATGGCTACACCTTC.

V is TRBV5-1 and J is TRBJ2-7; D is ambiguous. The CDR3 length is 12 residues. V lost 4 bases and J 3 bases, leaving 8 bases between the germline ends. Germline V gene lookup returns CDR1 SGHRS and CDR2 YFSETQ. The CDR3 DNA reads as TGCGCCAGCAGCCGATACAACTACGAGCAGTACTTC. It yields the protein CASSRYNYEQYF.

This clone was recorded only once. The chain couples TRBV29-1 to TRBJ1-3; unclear D gene. Germline-derived CDR1 and CDR2 are SQVTM and ANQGSEA. The CDR3 has 13 residues. With 4 bases removed from V and 0 bases from J, the gap between germline ends came to 7 bases. CDR3 nucleotides: TGCAGCGTTGCCAGAAACTCTGGAAACACCATATATTTT. Protein product: CSVARNSGNTIYF.

The rearrangement uses TRBV5-1 and TRBJ1-3, with 7 positions matching TRBD1. The CDR3 contains 17 residues. Germline CDR1 and CDR2: SGHRS and YFSETQ. V shed 4 bases and J 0 bases; nucleotides not matched to a gene: 10. The CDR3, as DNA: TGCGCCAGCAGCGTGGAGGGACAGATCTTCTCTGGAAACACCATATATTTT. Protein product: CASSVEGQIFSGNTIYF.

The chain has TRBV9 and TRBJ1-4; weak D call: TRBD1 (5 bases). CDR1 is SGDLS, CDR2 YYNGEE, per germline. The CDR3 length is 14 residues. V was pared by 3 bases and J by 6 bases, with 12 bases between. The CDR3 here is CASSGRWGDEKLFF. The DNA of the CDR3 is TGTGCCAGCAGCGGACGTTGGGGCGATGAAAAACTGTTTTTT.

The genes are TRBV5-1 and TRBJ1-1, with D tentatively TRBD1 (5 bases). Germline CDR1 SGHRS, CDR2 YFSETQ. The CDR3 extends over 16 amino acids. V was shortened by 1 base and J by 1 base, with 14 bases between the two germline ends. The CDR3: CASSLILRAQNTEAFF. In DNA, the CDR3 is TGCGCCAGCAGCTTGATTCTCAGGGCCCAGAACACTGAAGCTTTCTTT.

The J gene is TRBJ2-7, the V gene TRBV28; 9 nucleotides align to TRBD1. Trimming removed 3 bases from V and 5 bases from J; junction bases left unmatched: 5. CDR3 length: 14 residues. CDR1 is MDHEN and CDR2 is SYDVKM in the germline V gene. The CDR3 DNA reads as TGTGCCAGCAGTTTTGACGACAGGGGGAACGAGCAGTACTTC. Its protein is CASSFDDRGNEQYF. The variable domain in full, with the rest retrieved from reference TRBV28 and TRBJ2-7, is DVKVTQSSRYLVKRTGEKVFLECVQDMDHENMFWYRQDPGLGLRLIYFSYDVKMKEKGDIPEGYSVSREKKERFSLILESASTNQTSMYLCASSFDDRGNEQYFGPGTRLTVT.

The chain couples TRBV18 to TRBJ1-2, with a weak D call TRBD1 (5 bases). Germline lookup yields CDR1 KGHSH and CDR2 LQKENI. The length of the CDR3 is 15 residues. The V and J ends lost 3 bases and 6 bases respectively, with 17 bases between them. CDR3 coding DNA: TGTGCCAGCTCACCTACAACGGGTTTAGGGGATGGCTACACCTTC. Translating it yields CASSPTTGLGDGYTF.

The DNA of the CDR3 is TGTGCCAGCACTCTGACGGACAGCTCCTACGAGCAGTACTTC. It codes for CASTLTDSSYEQYF. This chain uses TRBV11-2 with TRBJ2-7; D possibly corresponds to TRBD1 (6 bases). V dropped 7 bases and J dropped 0 bases, with 13 bases sitting between them. There are 14 residues in the CDR3. The V gene's germline CDR1 is SGHAT and CDR2 FQNNGV.

CDR3 loop: CASSSDRIANYGYTF. In nucleotides, the CDR3 is TGTGCCAGTAGTTCCGACAGGATTGCTAACTATGGCTACACCTTC. This chain connects TRBV19 to TRBJ1-2, with a weak D call TRBD1 (6 bases). From germline, CDR1 is LNHDA and CDR2 SQIVND (reference sequence). V was clipped by 5 bases and J by 0 bases, with 13 bases between them. This CDR3 has 15 amino acids.

V gene TRBV15 combines with J gene TRBJ2-1, with a possible D match to TRBD1 (6 bases). This CDR3 spans 15 amino acids. Looked up from germline, CDR1 is LNHNV and CDR2 is YYDKDF (reference sequence). V shed 6 bases and J shed 0 bases, with 12 bases lying between them. The CDR3 DNA is TGTGCCACCAGGCGCCAGGGGAGCTCCTACAATGAGCAGTTCTTC. This sequence encodes CATRRQGSSYNEQFF. The entire variable domain, with the rest obtained from reference TRBV15 and TRBJ2-1, is as follows: DAMVIQNPRYQVTQFGKPVTLSCSQTLNHNVMYWYQQKSSQAPKLLFHYYDKDFNNEADTPDNFQSRRPNTSFCFLDIRSPGLGDTAMYLCATRRQGSSYNEQFFGPGTRLTVL.

This clone was seen only once. This chain joins TRBV18 and TRBJ2-3; a weak D match, TRBD2 (6 bases). The CDR3 loop spans 17 amino acids. V was clipped by 3 bases and J by 0 bases, with 16 bases between them. Germline assignment: CDR1 KGHSH and CDR2 LQKENI. The CDR3 bases are TGTGCCAGCTCACCGGTTGCCGGGGAGGCTAGCACAGATACGCAGTATTTT. Its protein product is CASSPVAGEASTDTQYF.

This chain connects TRBV7-8 to TRBJ2-5, with 9 bases lining up with TRBD1. There are 13 residues in the CDR3. Germline-derived CDR1 and CDR2 are SGHVS and FQNEAQ. The V gene end was trimmed by 5 bases and the J gene end by 5 bases; junction bases not matched to a gene: 3. CDR3 nucleotide sequence: TGTGCCAGCAGCCGTACAGGGGGCGAGACCCAGTACTTC. This sequence encodes CASSRTGGETQYF.

This sequence joins TRBV18 and TRBJ2-7; D is possibly TRBD1 (6 bases). Trimming removed 5 bases at V and 7 bases at J, with 24 bases between. From germline, CDR1 is KGHSH and CDR2 LQKENI. The CDR3 has 16 residues. CDR3 bases: TGTGCCAGCTCATCGCAGGGGAGTGGCTGGATTGGGGAGCAGTACTTC. Protein: CASSSQGSGWIGEQYF.

This clone appeared once. The chain employs TRBV9 and TRBJ2-3; 11 bases match TRBD1. J gave up 4 bases and V 5 bases, and 12 bases lay outside the gene matches. Germline V gives CDR1 SGDLS, CDR2 YYNGEE. This CDR3 is 17 amino acids long. The CDR3 reads CASSRTPGQGVADTQYF. CDR3 DNA sequence: TGTGCCAGCAGTCGAACCCCGGGACAGGGGGTAGCAGATACGCAGTATTTT.

The chain links TRBV6-5 to TRBJ2-2; 10 bases map to TRBD1. The germline V gene encodes CDR1 MNHEY and CDR2 SVGAGI. V was pared by 6 bases and J by 6 bases, with 7 bases of the junction left unmatched. The CDR3 runs to 15 residues. CDR3 nucleotides: TGTGCCAGCAGACGGCCGGGACAGGGGTCCGGGGAGCTGTTTTTT. As protein: CASRRPGQGSGELFF.

This chain uses TRBV19 with TRBJ1-5; 9 bases fit TRBD1. V lost 3 bases, J lost 7 bases, and 7 bases stayed unmatched. Germline V gene data show CDR1 as LNHDA and CDR2 as SQIVND (reference sequence). This CDR3 has 15 amino acids. The CDR3, as DNA: TGTGCCAGTAGTATGGGACAGGGCCGAGGCCAGCCCCAGCATTTT. It codes for CASSMGQGRGQPQHF. The full variable domain, its missing parts supplied by reference TRBV19 and TRBJ1-5, is DGGITQSPKYLFRKEGQNVTLSCEQNLNHDAMYWYRQDPGQGLRLIYYSQIVNDFQKGDIAEGYSVSREKKESFPLTVTSAQKNPTAFYLCASSMGQGRGQPQHFGDGTRLSIL.

The V call is TRBV2, the J call TRBJ1-3; TRBD1 might be the D (5 bases). The V gene lost 7 bases and the J gene lost 2 bases, with 9 bases spanning the gap. The CDR3 loop spans 13 amino acids. The germline V gene encodes CDR1 SNHLY and CDR2 FYNNEI. For the CDR3, the DNA is TGTGCCAGCAATCCAGGGACTGGAAACACCATATATTTT. Translating gives CASNPGTGNTIYF.

This clone was seen once. The chain couples TRBV6-6 to TRBJ1-2; 8 bases align to TRBD1. The CDR3 has 14 amino acids. Germline assignment: CDR1 MNHNY and CDR2 SVGAGI (reference sequence). Trimming removed 0 bases from V and 9 bases from J; junction bases left unmatched: 6. The CDR3 DNA follows: TGTGCCAGCAGTTACTCTGGACAGGGCAATCGCTACACCTTC. Translating gives CASSYSGQGNRYTF.

The V and J genes are TRBV6-5 and TRBJ1-2, with 8 bases fitting TRBD1. Germline V CDR1 and CDR2: MNHEY, SVGAGI. V lost 7 bases and J lost 5; bases outside the gene matches: 3. This CDR3 is built from 12 residues. This CDR3 reads CASIGQGYGYTF. The CDR3 region has the DNA TGTGCCAGCATTGGACAGGGTTATGGCTACACCTTC.